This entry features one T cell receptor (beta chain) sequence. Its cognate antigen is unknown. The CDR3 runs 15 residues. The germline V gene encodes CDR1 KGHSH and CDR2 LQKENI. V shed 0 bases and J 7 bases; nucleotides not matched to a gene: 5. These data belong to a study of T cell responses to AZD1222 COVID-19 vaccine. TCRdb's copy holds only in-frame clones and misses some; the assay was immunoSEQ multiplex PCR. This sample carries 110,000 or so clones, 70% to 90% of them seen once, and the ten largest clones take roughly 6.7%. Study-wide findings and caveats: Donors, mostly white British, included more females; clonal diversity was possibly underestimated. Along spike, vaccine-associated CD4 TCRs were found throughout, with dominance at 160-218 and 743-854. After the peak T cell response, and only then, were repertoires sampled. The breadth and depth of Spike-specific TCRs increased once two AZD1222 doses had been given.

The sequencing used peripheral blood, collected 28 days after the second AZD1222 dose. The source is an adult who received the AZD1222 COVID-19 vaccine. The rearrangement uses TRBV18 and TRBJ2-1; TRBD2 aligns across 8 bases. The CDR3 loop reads CASSPPWSGGNEQFF. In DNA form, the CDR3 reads TGTGCCAGCTCACCACCGTGGAGCGGGGGTAATGAGCAGTTCTTC. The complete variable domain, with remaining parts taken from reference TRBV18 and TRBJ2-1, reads NAGVMQNPRHLVRRRGQEARLRCSPMKGHSHVYWYRQLPEEGLKFMVYLQKENIIDESGMPKERFSAEFPKEGPSILRIQQVVRGDSAAYFCASSPPWSGGNEQFFGPGTRLTVL.